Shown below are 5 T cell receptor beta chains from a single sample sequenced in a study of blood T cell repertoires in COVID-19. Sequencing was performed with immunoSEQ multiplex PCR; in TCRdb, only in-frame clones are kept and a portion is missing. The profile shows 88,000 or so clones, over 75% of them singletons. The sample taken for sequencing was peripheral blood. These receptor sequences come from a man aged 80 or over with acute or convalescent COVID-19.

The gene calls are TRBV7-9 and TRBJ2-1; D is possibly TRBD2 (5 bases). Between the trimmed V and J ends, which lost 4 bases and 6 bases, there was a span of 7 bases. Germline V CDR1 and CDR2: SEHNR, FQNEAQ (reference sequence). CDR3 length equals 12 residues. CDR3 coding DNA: TGTGCCAGCAGCTACACTAGCAATGAGCAGTTCTTC. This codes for CASSYTSNEQFF.

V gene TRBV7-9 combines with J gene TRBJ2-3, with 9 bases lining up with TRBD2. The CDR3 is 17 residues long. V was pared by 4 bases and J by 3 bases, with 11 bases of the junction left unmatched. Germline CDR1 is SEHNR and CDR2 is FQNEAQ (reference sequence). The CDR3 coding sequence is TGTGCCAGCAGCTGGTCTCCGGGACTAGCCCGTACAGATACGCAGTATTTT. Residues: CASSWSPGLARTDTQYF.

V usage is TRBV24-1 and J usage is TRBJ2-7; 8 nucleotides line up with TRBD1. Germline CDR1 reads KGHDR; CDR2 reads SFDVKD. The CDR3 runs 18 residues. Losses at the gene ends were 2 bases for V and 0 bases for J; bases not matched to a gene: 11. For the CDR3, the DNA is TGTGCCACCAGTGATTCCCCCGCGACAGGGGTTAGCTCCTACGAGCAGTACTTC. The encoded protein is CATSDSPATGVSSYEQYF.

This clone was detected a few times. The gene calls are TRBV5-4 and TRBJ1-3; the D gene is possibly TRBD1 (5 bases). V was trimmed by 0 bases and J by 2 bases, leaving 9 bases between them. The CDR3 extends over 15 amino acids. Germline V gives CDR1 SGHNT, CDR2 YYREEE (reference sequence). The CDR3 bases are TGTGCCAGCAGCTTGGTTTCAGGGACTGGAAACACCATATATTTT. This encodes CASSLVSGTGNTIYF.

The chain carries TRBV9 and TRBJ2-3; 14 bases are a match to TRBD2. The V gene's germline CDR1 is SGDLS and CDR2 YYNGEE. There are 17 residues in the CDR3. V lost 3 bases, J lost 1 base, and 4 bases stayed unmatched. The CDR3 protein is CASSAGLAGARTDTQYF. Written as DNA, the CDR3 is TGTGCCAGCAGCGCGGGACTAGCGGGGGCCCGCACAGATACGCAGTATTTT.